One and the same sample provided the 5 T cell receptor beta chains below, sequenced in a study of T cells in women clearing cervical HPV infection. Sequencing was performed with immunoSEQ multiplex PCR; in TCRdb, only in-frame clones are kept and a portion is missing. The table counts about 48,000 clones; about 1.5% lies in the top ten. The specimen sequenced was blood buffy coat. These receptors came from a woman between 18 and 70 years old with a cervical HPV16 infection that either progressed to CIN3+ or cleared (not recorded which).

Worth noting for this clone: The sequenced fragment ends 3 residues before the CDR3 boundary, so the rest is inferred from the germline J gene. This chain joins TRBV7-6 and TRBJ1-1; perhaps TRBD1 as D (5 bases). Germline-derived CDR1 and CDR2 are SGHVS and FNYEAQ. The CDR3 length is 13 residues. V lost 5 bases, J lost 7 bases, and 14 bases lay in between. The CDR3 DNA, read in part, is TGTGCCAGCAGCCAATTAACAACAGGTGAA. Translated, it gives CASSQLTTGE. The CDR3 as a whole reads CASSQLTTGEAFF.

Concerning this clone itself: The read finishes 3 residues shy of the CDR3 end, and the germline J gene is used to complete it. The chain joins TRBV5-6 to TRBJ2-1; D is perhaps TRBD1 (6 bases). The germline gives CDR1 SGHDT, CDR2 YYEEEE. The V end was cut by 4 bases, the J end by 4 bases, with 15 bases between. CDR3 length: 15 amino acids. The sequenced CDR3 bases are TGTGCCAGCAGCCAGCAGGGGATTCGTTACAATGAG. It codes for CASSQQGIRYNE. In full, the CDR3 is CASSQQGIRYNEQFF. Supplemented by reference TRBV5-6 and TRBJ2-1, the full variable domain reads DAGVTQSPTHLIKTRGQQVTLRCSPKSGHDTVSWYQQALGQGPQFIFQYYEEEERQRGNFPDRFSGHQFPNYSSELNVNALLLGDSALYLCASSQQGIRYNEQFFGPGTRLTVL.

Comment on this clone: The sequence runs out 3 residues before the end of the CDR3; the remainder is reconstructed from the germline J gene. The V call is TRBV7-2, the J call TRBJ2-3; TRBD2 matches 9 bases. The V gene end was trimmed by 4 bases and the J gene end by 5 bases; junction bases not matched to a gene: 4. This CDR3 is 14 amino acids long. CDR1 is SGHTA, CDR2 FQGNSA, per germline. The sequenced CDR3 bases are TGTGCCAGCAGCTCTAGGACTAGCGAAGATACG. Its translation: CASSSRTSEDT. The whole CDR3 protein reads CASSSRTSEDTQYF. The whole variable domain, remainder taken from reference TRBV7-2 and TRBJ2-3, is GAGVSQSPSNKVTEKGKDVELRCDPISGHTALYWYRQSLGQGLEFLIYFQGNSAPDKSGLPSDRFSAERTGGSVSTLTIQRTQQEDSAVYLCASSSRTSEDTQYFGPGTRLTVL.

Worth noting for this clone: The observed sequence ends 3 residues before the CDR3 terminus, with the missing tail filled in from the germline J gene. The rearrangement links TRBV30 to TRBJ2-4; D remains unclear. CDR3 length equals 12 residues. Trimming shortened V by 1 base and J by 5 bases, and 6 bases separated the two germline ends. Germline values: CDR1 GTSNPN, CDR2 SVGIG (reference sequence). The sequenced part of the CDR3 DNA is TGTGCCTGGAGTGCCACGGAAAACATT. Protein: CAWSATENI. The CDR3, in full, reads CAWSATENIQYF.

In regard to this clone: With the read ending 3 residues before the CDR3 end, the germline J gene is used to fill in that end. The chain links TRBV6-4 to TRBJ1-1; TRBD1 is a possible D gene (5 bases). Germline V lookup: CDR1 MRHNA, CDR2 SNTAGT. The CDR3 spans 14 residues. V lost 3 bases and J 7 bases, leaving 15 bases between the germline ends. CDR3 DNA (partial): TGTGCCAGCAGTGAGTCAGGCTCGACAGTTGAA. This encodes CASSESGSTVE. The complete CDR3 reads CASSESGSTVEAFF.